A selection of T cell receptor beta chains follows, all from one sample in a study of identical twins. TCRdb re-analysed the 5' RACE reads in MiXCR, keeping a single row per CDR3 protein. The sample has approximately 530,000 distinct CDR3 sequences, approximately 20% seen once. This sample was also put to use in a study of yellow fever vaccine responses in identical twins.

The sample comprised CD4+ T cells sorted from blood. The source is a young woman in good health. Each CDR3 is given with its conserved first and last residue. The order of the fields is V gene, clone size, J gene, D gene, CDR3 protein, CDR3 DNA. D genes are given only for firm matches. Expanded clones are given a class, and other clones once, few, many or no size at all.

>TRBV18|few|TRBJ1-1|-
CASSPPTLKNTEAFF
TGTGCCAGCTCACCACCGACACTGAAGAACACTGAAGCTTTCTTT
>TRBV7-9|-|TRBJ2-5|-
CASSSGKRNKETQYF
TGTGCCAGCAGCTCCGGAAAGCGGAACAAAGAGACCCAGTACTTC
>TRBV11-2|-|TRBJ2-4|-
CASSLRSFGYGVLAKNIQYF
TGTGCCAGCAGCTTAAGAAGCTTCGGGTACGGGGTCCTAGCCAAAAACATTCAGTACTTC
>TRBV12-5|few|TRBJ2-3|TRBD2
CASGLFVTSASDTQYF
TGTGCTAGTGGTTTGTTCGTGACTAGCGCCTCAGATACGCAGTATTTT
>TRBV12-3/TRBV12-4|few|TRBJ2-1|-
CASSFIGSSYNEQFF
TGTGCCAGCAGTTTTATAGGTAGCTCCTACAATGAGCAGTTCTTC
>TRBV5-1|-|TRBJ2-1|TRBD1
CASSLVGQGANEQFF
TGCGCCAGCAGCTTGGTGGGACAGGGGGCGAATGAGCAGTTCTTC
>TRBV12-5|-|TRBJ2-6|-
CASGLPRLATVSSGANVLTF
TGTGCTAGTGGTTTGCCCCGCCTCGCGACAGTCAGCTCTGGGGCCAACGTCCTGACTTTC
>TRBV12-3/TRBV12-4|many|TRBJ2-1|-
CASSRYRNEQFF
TGTGCCAGCAGCAGGTACCGCAATGAGCAGTTCTTC
>TRBV24-1|few|TRBJ1-2|-
CATSDTLRTYGYTF
TGTGCCACCAGTGACACCCTACGGACCTATGGCTACACCTTC
>TRBV7-9|many|TRBJ2-1|TRBD1
CASSPPQGASLYNEQFF
TGTGCCAGCAGCCCACCGCAGGGGGCGTCTCTCTACAATGAGCAGTTCTTC
>TRBV12-3/TRBV12-4|once|TRBJ2-6|TRBD1
CASGQGAAGANVLTF
TGTGCCAGCGGACAGGGAGCAGCTGGGGCCAACGTCCTGACTTTC
>TRBV7-2|-|TRBJ1-1|-
CASSLVTGLNTEAFF
TGTGCCAGCAGCTTAGTCACAGGGTTGAACACTGAAGCTTTCTTT
>TRBV3-1|-|TRBJ2-1|TRBD2
CASSPRTSGGAWWNEQFF
TGTGCCAGCAGCCCTAGGACTAGCGGGGGGGCCTGGTGGAATGAGCAGTTCTTC
>TRBV6-2/TRBV6-3|few|TRBJ1-2|-
CASSGHLYGYTF
TGTGCCAGCAGCGGACACCTCTATGGCTACACCTTC
>TRBV2|few|TRBJ2-1|TRBD2
CASSELGLAGEQFF
TGTGCCAGCAGTGAGCTGGGACTAGCGGGCGAGCAGTTCTTC
>TRBV10-2|few|TRBJ2-5|TRBD2
CASSESLARGGQETQYF
TGCGCCAGCAGTGAGTCTTTGGCAAGGGGAGGGCAAGAGACCCAGTACTTC
>TRBV20-1|-|TRBJ2-1|TRBD2
CSAGPAGVYNEQFF
TGCAGTGCTGGCCCAGCGGGGGTCTACAATGAGCAGTTCTTC
>TRBV28|-|TRBJ2-7|-
CASSPSITPWPEQYF
TGTGCCAGCAGCCCCAGTATTACCCCTTGGCCCGAGCAGTACTTC